This is a list of T cell receptor beta chains from one sample in a study of T cell responses to AZD1222 COVID-19 vaccine. Sequencing was performed with immunoSEQ multiplex PCR; in TCRdb, only in-frame clones are kept and a portion is missing. The sample holds over 50,000 clones, about 89% seen once. The source material was peripheral blood, sampled 28 days after the second AZD1222 dose. The receptors shown here come from an adult who received the AZD1222 COVID-19 vaccine. The CDR3 runs from the conserved cysteine through the conserved F or W. A D gene is named only where the DNA matches it firmly. The size entry is marked missing in some rows and otherwise reads once, few, many or a size class.

TRBJ2-7 | NA | 12 | NA | TRBV5-4 | CASSPDGYEQYF | TGTGCCAGCAGCCCCGACGGTTACGAGCAGTACTTC
TRBJ1-6 | TRBD1 | 16 | NA | TRBV3-1/TRBV3-2 | CASSQAGQGAYSPLHF | TGTGCCAGCAGCCAAGCGGGACAGGGGGCATATTCACCCCTCCACTTT
TRBJ2-3 | TRBD2 | 17 | NA | TRBV2 | CASSELAGFGSTDTQYF | TGTGCCAGCAGTGAGCTAGCGGGATTCGGTAGCACAGATACGCAGTATTTT
TRBJ2-3 | TRBD2 | 14 | NA | TRBV28 | CASSKTSGGLGQYF | TGTGCCAGCAGTAAGACTAGCGGAGGGCTTGGGCAGTATTTT
TRBJ2-1 | TRBD2 | 15 | NA | TRBV6-5 | CASSYARGGRNEQFF | TGTGCCAGCAGTTACGCCCGGGGGGGCAGGAATGAGCAGTTCTTC
TRBJ1-5 | NA | 14 | once | TRBV20-1 | CSASVQYSNQPQHF | TGCAGTGCTAGTGTCCAGTATAGCAATCAGCCCCAGCATTTT
TRBJ2-5 | NA | 15 | NA | TRBV6-5 | CASSYHLGRGQTQYF | TGTGCCAGCAGTTACCATTTGGGAAGGGGACAGACCCAGTACTTC
TRBJ2-7 | TRBD2 | 16 | NA | TRBV7-2 | CASSLGPAGGRYEQYF | TGTGCCAGCAGCTTAGGACCGGCGGGAGGGAGGTACGAGCAGTACTTC
TRBJ2-1 | NA | 13 | NA | TRBV11-2 | CASSLGPNNEQFF | TGTGCCAGCAGCTTAGGACCTAACAATGAGCAGTTCTTC
TRBJ2-7 | NA | 14 | few | TRBV4-1 | CASSQGGASYEQYF | TGCGCCAGCAGCCAAGGCGGGGCCTCCTACGAGCAGTACTTC
TRBJ1-1 | NA | 13 | NA | TRBV12-3/TRBV12-4 | CASSNMRNTEAFF | TGTGCCAGCAGTAACATGAGGAACACTGAAGCTTTCTTT
TRBJ2-1 | NA | 14 | NA | TRBV5-4 | CASSSLATRNEQFF | TGTGCCAGCAGCTCTCTAGCGACGCGCAATGAGCAGTTCTTC
TRBJ2-1 | TRBD2 | 16 | NA | TRBV9 | CASSTTSGRFFDEQFF | TGTGCCAGCAGCACAACTAGCGGGAGATTTTTCGATGAGCAGTTCTTC
TRBJ1-6 | NA | 13 | NA | TRBV28 | CASLSSYNSPLHF | TGTGCCAGTCTAAGCTCCTATAATTCACCCCTCCACTTT
TRBJ2-3 | NA | 18 | NA | TRBV12-2 | CASRLGHLRDRVLDTQYF | TGTGCAAGTCGCTTAGGACATCTCCGGGACAGGGTTTTAGATACGCAGTATTTT
TRBJ1-4 | NA | 16 | NA | TRBV5-1 | CASSLAGGANYEKLFF | TGCGCCAGCAGCTTGGCCGGAGGAGCTAATTATGAAAAACTGTTTTTT
TRBJ1-1 | TRBD1 | 13 | NA | TRBV6-6 | CASGDRANTEAFF | TGTGCCAGCGGGGACAGGGCAAACACTGAAGCTTTCTTT
TRBJ1-1 | NA | 12 | NA | TRBV3-1/TRBV3-2 | CASSQVKTEAFF | TGTGCCAGCAGCCAAGTGAAGACTGAAGCTTTCTTT
TRBJ1-1 | NA | 13 | NA | TRBV18 | CASTNGPETEAFF | TGTGCCAGCACCAATGGGCCAGAAACTGAAGCTTTCTTT
TRBJ2-3 | NA | 13 | NA | TRBV25-1 | CASSRLSTDTQYF | TGTGCCAGCAGCCGACTGAGCACAGATACGCAGTATTTT
TRBJ2-7 | TRBD1 | 12 | NA | TRBV11-2 | CASSPDRAEQYF | TGTGCCAGCAGCCCGGACAGGGCCGAGCAGTACTTC
TRBJ1-2 | TRBD1 | 12 | NA | TRBV7-9 | CASSLTGYGYTF | TGTGCCAGCAGCTTGACAGGGTATGGCTACACCTTC
TRBJ2-1 | TRBD2 | 17 | NA | TRBV4-2 | CASSQDQGTSGYNEQFF | TGTGCCAGCAGCCAAGATCAGGGGACTAGCGGTTACAATGAGCAGTTCTTC
TRBJ2-3 | TRBD2 | 15 | NA | TRBV18 | CASSPKREGTDTQYF | TGTGCCAGCTCCCCGAAGCGGGAGGGAACCGATACGCAGTATTTT
TRBJ1-2 | NA | 16 | NA | TRBV28 | CASSSWTTSINYGYTF | TGTGCCAGCAGTTCATGGACGACGTCTATTAACTATGGCTACACCTTC
TRBJ1-1 | TRBD1 | 15 | NA | TRBV5-8 | CASSFVGQGDSEAFF | TGTGCCAGCAGCTTCGTGGGACAGGGAGATTCTGAAGCTTTCTTT
TRBJ2-3 | NA | 16 | NA | TRBV5-4 | CASSLALEKSTDTQYF | TGTGCCAGCAGCTTGGCCCTCGAAAAAAGCACAGATACGCAGTATTTT
TRBJ1-1 | TRBD1 | 15 | NA | TRBV4-1 | CASSRRDSGGTEAFF | TGCGCCAGCAGCAGAAGAGACTCAGGGGGCACTGAAGCTTTCTTT
TRBJ2-1 | NA | 14 | NA | TRBV11-3 | CASSSRQAHNEQFF | TGTGCCAGCAGCTCCCGACAGGCCCACAATGAGCAGTTCTTC
TRBJ2-7 | NA | 11 | NA | TRBV7-2 | CASSISYEQYF | TGTGCCAGCAGCATAAGCTACGAGCAGTACTTC
TRBJ1-3 | TRBD1 | 14 | NA | TRBV7-9 | CASTHGQGGNTIYF | TGTGCCAGCACCCACGGACAGGGTGGCAACACCATATATTTT
TRBJ2-5 | TRBD2 | 18 | NA | TRBV6-2/TRBV6-3 | CASSYSNPAGDAWETQYF | TGTGCCAGCAGTTACTCGAACCCAGCGGGAGATGCGTGGGAGACCCAGTACTTC
TRBJ2-5 | TRBD1 | 14 | NA | TRBV25-1 | CASSSQGREETQYF | TGTGCCAGCAGTTCACAGGGGCGCGAAGAGACCCAGTACTTC
TRBJ2-5 | TRBD2 | 14 | once | TRBV6-5 | CASRAGGARETQYF | TGTGCCAGCAGAGCGGGAGGGGCGAGAGAGACCCAGTACTTC
TRBJ1-1 | TRBD1 | 14 | NA | TRBV7-2 | CASSSTQGVTEAFF | TGTGCCAGCAGCTCTACACAGGGGGTCACTGAAGCTTTCTTT
TRBJ1-2 | TRBD1 | 15 | NA | TRBV6-1 | CASSELRGLHYGYTF | TGTGCCAGCAGTGAACTAAGGGGGCTGCACTATGGCTACACCTTC
TRBJ2-7 | TRBD2 | 14 | NA | TRBV9 | CASSSAAGGYEQYF | TGTGCCAGCAGCTCAGCCGCGGGGGGCTACGAGCAGTACTTC
TRBJ2-7 | NA | 14 | NA | TRBV4-1 | CASSTRTDSYEQYF | TGCGCCAGCAGCACCCGGACGGATTCCTACGAGCAGTACTTC
TRBJ2-1 | NA | 15 | NA | TRBV6-5 | CASRQGAPSYNEQFF | TGTGCCAGCAGACAGGGCGCCCCCTCCTACAATGAGCAGTTCTTC
TRBJ2-7 | NA | 18 | NA | TRBV5-3 | CARSLVEMERGVSYEQYF | TGTGCCAGAAGCTTGGTAGAAATGGAGAGGGGAGTATCCTACGAGCAGTACTTC
TRBJ1-5 | TRBD1 | 19 | once | TRBV7-2 | CASSPGTGRGEGSSQPQHF | TGTGCCAGCAGCCCAGGGACAGGGAGAGGAGAGGGGTCCAGTCAGCCCCAGCATTTT
TRBJ2-3 | NA | 17 | NA | TRBV27 | CASSFVRGSLNTDTQYF | TGTGCCAGCAGTTTCGTCCGCGGGTCCCTCAACACAGATACGCAGTATTTT
TRBJ1-1 | NA | 14 | NA | TRBV5-1 | CASSLNGGSSEAFF | TGCGCCAGCAGCCTGAACGGGGGCTCGAGTGAAGCTTTCTTT
TRBJ2-7 | TRBD2 | 16 | NA | TRBV7-6 | CASSLAGLAGVNEQYF | TGTGCCAGCAGCTTAGCGGGACTAGCGGGAGTCAACGAGCAGTACTTC
TRBJ2-1 | TRBD1 | 14 | NA | TRBV19 | CASSILTGDNEQFF | TGTGCCAGTAGTATTTTGACAGGGGACAATGAGCAGTTCTTC
TRBJ1-6 | NA | 16 | NA | TRBV11-2 | CASSTDLGRTNSPLHF | TGTGCCAGCAGCACCGACCTTGGACGGACCAATTCACCCCTCCACTTT
TRBJ1-2 | NA | 13 | few | TRBV6-5 | CASSPGANYGYTF | TGTGCCAGCAGTCCGGGGGCCAACTATGGCTACACCTTC
TRBJ2-2 | NA | 18 | NA | TRBV21-1 | CASSKRSLVSDDTGELFF | TGTGCCAGCAGCAAAAGGTCACTAGTAAGTGACGACACCGGGGAGCTGTTTTTT